This entry features one T cell receptor (beta chain) sequence. Data came from immunoSEQ multiplex PCR; TCRdb stores just in-frame clones and leaves some out. The sample lists around 260,000 clones; 75% to 90% were seen once. These data belong to a study of blood T cell repertoires in COVID-19. Germline V lookup: CDR1 SGHRS, CDR2 YFSETQ. The V end lost 0 bases, the J end lost 0 bases, and 8 bases lay between the germline ends. The CDR3 consists of 15 residues. The chain couples TRBV5-1 to TRBJ2-3; the D is unclear. The sequence derives from a woman in her forties who had recovered from COVID-19. The sample comprised peripheral blood. CDR3 in amino acids: CASSLERPSTDTQYF. The CDR3 DNA is TGCGCCAGCAGCTTGGAGCGACCAAGCACAGATACGCAGTATTTT.